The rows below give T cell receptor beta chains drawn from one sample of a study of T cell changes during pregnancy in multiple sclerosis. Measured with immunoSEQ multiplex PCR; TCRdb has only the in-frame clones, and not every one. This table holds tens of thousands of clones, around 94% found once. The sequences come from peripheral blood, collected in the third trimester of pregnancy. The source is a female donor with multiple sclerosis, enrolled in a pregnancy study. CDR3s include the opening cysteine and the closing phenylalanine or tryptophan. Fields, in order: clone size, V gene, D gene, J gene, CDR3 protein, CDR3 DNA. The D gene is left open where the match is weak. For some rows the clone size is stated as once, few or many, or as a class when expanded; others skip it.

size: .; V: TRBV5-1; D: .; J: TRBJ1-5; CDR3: CASRLGGGDRQPQHF; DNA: TGCGCCAGCAGGTTGGGTGGGGGGGACCGGCAGCCCCAGCATTTT
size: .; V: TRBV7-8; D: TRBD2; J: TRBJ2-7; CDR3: CASSLVREGEQYF; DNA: TGTGCCAGCAGCTTAGTAAGGGAGGGCGAGCAGTACTTC
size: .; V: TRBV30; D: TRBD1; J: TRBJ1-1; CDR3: CAWSRTGAFF; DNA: TGTGCCTGGAGCCGGACAGGAGCTTTCTTT
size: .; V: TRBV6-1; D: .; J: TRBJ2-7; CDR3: CASSEVKSFLSYEQYF; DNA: TGTGCCAGCAGTGAAGTAAAATCTTTCCTCTCCTACGAGCAGTACTTC
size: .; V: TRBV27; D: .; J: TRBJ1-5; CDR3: CASSLYLDRTRTQPQHF; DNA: TGTGCCAGCAGTTTATATCTTGACAGGACGAGGACTCAGCCCCAGCATTTT
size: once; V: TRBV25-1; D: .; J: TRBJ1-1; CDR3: CASSGRNRDTEAFF; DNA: TGTGCCAGCAGTGGTCGGAACAGGGACACTGAAGCTTTCTTT
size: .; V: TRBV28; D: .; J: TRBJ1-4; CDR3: CASKWGPNEKLFF; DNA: TGTGCCAGCAAATGGGGGCCTAATGAAAAACTGTTTTTT
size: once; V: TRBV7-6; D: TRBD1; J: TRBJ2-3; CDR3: CASSFRGLGTDTQYF; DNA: TGTGCCAGCAGCTTCAGGGGGCTTGGCACAGATACGCAGTATTTT
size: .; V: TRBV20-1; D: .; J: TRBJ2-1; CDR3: CSHWRNNEQFF; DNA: TGCAGTCACTGGCGGAACAATGAGCAGTTCTTC
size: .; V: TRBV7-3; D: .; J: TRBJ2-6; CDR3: CASSLQGAGANVLTF; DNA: TGTGCCAGCAGCTTACAAGGAGCGGGGGCCAACGTCCTGACTTTC
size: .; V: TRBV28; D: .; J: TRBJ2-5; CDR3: CASNRPPGLGGETQYF; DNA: TGTGCCAGCAACCGCCCTCCTGGGCTGGGTGGGGAGACCCAGTACTTC
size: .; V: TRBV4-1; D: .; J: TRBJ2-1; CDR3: CASSQGESGLDEQFF; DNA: TGCGCCAGCAGCCAGGGGGAGAGCGGGCTCGATGAGCAGTTCTTC
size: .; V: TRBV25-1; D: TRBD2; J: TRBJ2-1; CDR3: CASGWEGKYNEQFF; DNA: TGTGCCAGCGGCTGGGAGGGTAAGTACAATGAGCAGTTCTTC
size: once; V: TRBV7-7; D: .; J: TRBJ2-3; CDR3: CASSARLTDTQYF; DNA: TGTGCCAGCAGCGCGCGCTTGACAGATACGCAGTATTTT
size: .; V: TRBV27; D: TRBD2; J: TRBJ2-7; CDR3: CASRRSASGTTYEQYF; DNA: TGTGCCAGCAGGCGATCGGCTAGCGGGACCACCTACGAGCAGTACTTC
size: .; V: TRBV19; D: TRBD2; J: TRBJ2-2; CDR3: CASSMVAGISTGELFF; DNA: TGTGCCAGTAGTATGGTAGCGGGAATAAGCACCGGGGAGCTGTTTTTT